This TCR beta chain came from a study of T cells in Graves' hyperthyroidism and ophthalmopathy. This clonotype was seen at least ten times. Its specificity is unknown. The study, taken as a whole, reports: In blood, most of the thyroid clonotypes expanded above 0.001 were also present.

Researchers amplified the TCR beta CDR3 regions from RNA transcripts. The HTBI primer set drove a first-round RT-PCR of the TCR CDR3. TCRdb reprocessed the multiplex PCR reads via MiXCR and lists one record per CDR3 protein. The sample holds nearly 750,000 distinct CDR3 sequences, just over 35% seen once. The sequence came from a woman in her 40s with Graves' hyperthyroidism. Sequenced material: blood.

CDR3 loop: CASGGTGGSNQPQHF. Written as DNA, the CDR3 is TGTGCCAGCGGAGGGACAGGGGGAAGCAATCAGCCCCAGCATTTT. This chain joins TRBV10-3 and TRBJ1-5; 11 bases map to TRBD1. J lost 1 base, V lost 10 bases, and 6 bases had no gene match. The germline V gene encodes CDR1 ENHRY and CDR2 SYGVKD. This CDR3 is built from 15 residues.